The 20 T cell receptor beta chains presented below share a single source sample, sequenced in a study of blood T cell repertoires in COVID-19. The repertoire was sequenced with immunoSEQ multiplex PCR; TCRdb's copy has only in-frame clones and lacks some. Of some 150,000 clones in the sample, approximately 90% were seen once. The sample was PBMCs or T cells enriched from blood (not recorded which). Receptor source: a woman aged 18 to 35 who had recovered from COVID-19.

This clone was observed a single time. The rearrangement uses TRBV27 and TRBJ2-1; weak D call: TRBD2 (5 bases). The ends were cut back, 3 bases at V and 4 bases at J, with 16 bases in the middle. There are 16 residues in the CDR3. Germline assignment: CDR1 MNHEY and CDR2 SMNVEV (reference sequence). CDR3 sequence (DNA): TGTGCCAGCAGTTTTTTGCTGGGGAGCCCTTACAATGAGCAGTTCTTC. Its protein is CASSFLLGSPYNEQFF.

The chain recombines TRBV2 with TRBJ2-1; TRBD2 agrees at 7 bases. CDR1 SNHLY and CDR2 FYNNEI come from the germline V gene. This CDR3 region has 14 residues. J gave up 6 bases and V 6 bases, and 8 bases lay outside the gene matches. The CDR3 sequence: CASSGRISSNEQFF. The CDR3 DNA is TGTGCCAGCAGCGGGAGGATCTCCAGCAATGAGCAGTTCTTC.

The chain combines TRBV11-2 with TRBJ2-1; D perhaps matches TRBD2 (7 bases). The length of the CDR3 is 16 residues. Germline V CDR1 and CDR2: SGHAT, FQNNGV. V was clipped by 1 base and J by 2 bases, with 12 bases between them. CDR3 nucleotides: TGTGCCAGCAGCTTAGTCAGGGGACTAACCTACAATGAGCAGTTCTTC. Translating gives CASSLVRGLTYNEQFF.

The chain links TRBV29-1 to TRBJ2-2, with D maybe TRBD1 (6 bases). The CDR3 covers 14 residues. Germline CDR1 reads SQVTM; CDR2 reads ANQGSEA. The V and J ends lost 5 bases and 6 bases respectively, with 16 bases between them. This chain's CDR3 is CSVSDRSGSGELFF. Here the CDR3 DNA reads TGCAGCGTTTCTGACAGGAGTGGTTCCGGGGAGCTGTTTTTT.

The J gene is TRBJ2-7, the V gene TRBV19; 8 bases are shared with TRBD1. The CDR3 is 14 residues long. The germline V gene has CDR1 LNHDA and CDR2 SQIVND (reference sequence). V was clipped by 4 bases and J by 3 bases; unmatched bases: 5. DNA for the CDR3: TGTGCCAGTAGTACTTCAGGACAGGGCTACGAGCAGTACTTC. Its protein is CASSTSGQGYEQYF.

The V gene is TRBV18, the J gene TRBJ1-4; TRBD1 is a possible D gene (5 bases). Trimming cost V 6 bases and J 7 bases, with 18 bases left between them. The CDR3 runs 15 residues. Germline V CDR1 and CDR2: KGHSH, LQKENI. CDR3 sequence (DNA): TGTGCCAGCTCCGTCACCGGGGGAGAGGGTGAAAAACTGTTTTTT. This codes for CASSVTGGEGEKLFF.

The chain couples TRBV27 to TRBJ2-2; D might be TRBD2 (6 bases). The CDR3 runs 16 residues. The V and J ends lost 5 bases and 3 bases respectively, with 16 bases between them. Per germline, CDR1 MNHEY and CDR2 SMNVEV (reference sequence). CDR3 loop: CASSVIGGVYTGELFF. DNA for the CDR3: TGTGCCAGCAGTGTAATAGGCGGGGTTTACACCGGGGAGCTGTTTTTT.

The genes are TRBV2 and TRBJ2-6, with 10 bases identical to TRBD1. CDR3 size: 17 residues. CDR1 and CDR2 from the germline V gene are SNHLY and FYNNEI. The V segment lost 8 bases and the J segment 0 bases; nucleotides outside the gene matches: 7. The CDR3 loop is CASGPGQGFSGANVLTF. The CDR3 DNA follows: TGTGCCAGCGGGCCGGGACAGGGGTTCTCTGGGGCCAACGTCCTGACTTTC.

The chain couples TRBV6-5 to TRBJ1-1; weak D call: TRBD1 (6 bases). CDR3 length: 13 amino acids. V was trimmed by 7 bases and J by 12 bases, leaving 21 bases between them. Germline lookup yields CDR1 MNHEY and CDR2 SVGAGI. CDR3 amino acids: CASIPGGAGKTFF. DNA for the CDR3: TGTGCCAGCATACCGGGGGGCGCGGGTAAGACTTTCTTT.

This sequence joins TRBV19 and TRBJ2-7, with D uncertain. Trimming stripped 6 bases from V and 5 bases from J, with 14 bases between. The CDR3 totals 13 residues. The germline CDR1 and CDR2 sequences are LNHDA and SQIVND (reference sequence). DNA of the CDR3: TGTGCCAGTAGCGTCCTAGGTAGTAACGAGCAGTACTTC. It codes for CASSVLGSNEQYF.

The rearrangement uses TRBV5-4 and TRBJ1-1; D is unclear. In germline, CDR1 is SGHNT, CDR2 YYREEE (reference sequence). The CDR3 covers 15 residues. Between the trimmed V and J ends, which lost 1 base and 4 bases, there was a span of 14 bases. CDR3 protein: CASSLIGSRGTEAFF. The CDR3, as DNA: TGTGCCAGCAGCTTGATCGGCTCCAGAGGCACTGAAGCTTTCTTT.

This clone was seen just once. CDR3 region: CASSPPGTSGTSTDTQYF. In DNA form, the CDR3 reads TGCGCCAGCAGCCCCCCCGGGACTAGCGGGACTAGCACAGATACGCAGTATTTT. This chain uses TRBV5-1 with TRBJ2-3, with TRBD2 matching over 13 bases. The trim removed 4 bases at V and 0 bases at J, leaving 8 bases unmatched. CDR1 SGHRS and CDR2 YFSETQ come from the germline V gene. The CDR3 extends over 18 amino acids.

The chain employs TRBV7-2 and TRBJ2-7; no clear D gene. The V end was cut by 2 bases, the J end by 3 bases, with 11 bases between. CDR3 size: 14 residues. CDR1 is SGHTA and CDR2 is FQGNSA in the germline V gene. The CDR3 protein is CASSLFLSGYEQYF. CDR3 bases: TGTGCCAGCAGCTTATTTCTTTCGGGCTACGAGCAGTACTTC.

This clone was observed a handful of times. The rearrangement uses TRBV29-1 and TRBJ2-7; no definite D call. CDR1 and CDR2 from the germline V gene are SQVTM and ANQGSEA. Trimming took off 2 bases at V and 4 bases at J, with 6 bases between the two ends. The CDR3 loop spans 11 amino acids. CDR3 DNA: TGCAGCGTTGAATTCCGTTACGAGCAGTACTTC. Its translation is CSVEFRYEQYF.

This sequence joins TRBV7-8 and TRBJ1-2, with D possibly matching TRBD1 (5 bases). From germline, CDR1 is SGHVS and CDR2 FQNEAQ. Trimming removed 4 bases at V and 8 bases at J, with 14 bases between. This CDR3 is built from 13 residues. In nucleotides, the CDR3 is TGTGCCAGCAGCTACTCATTGGGGCGGGGCTACACCTTC. Its translation is CASSYSLGRGYTF. Complete variable domain (other parts from reference TRBV7-8 and TRBJ1-2): GAGVSQSPRYKVAKRGQDVALRCDPISGHVSLFWYQQALGQGPEFLTYFQNEAQLDKSGLPSDRFFAERPEGSVSTLKIQRTQQEDSAVYLCASSYSLGRGYTFGSGTRLTVV.

The chain recombines TRBV3-1 (or the pseudogene TRBV3-2) with TRBJ2-5; 7 bases fit TRBD2. CDR1 LGHDT and CDR2 YNNKEL come from the germline V gene (reference sequence). V shed 2 bases, J shed 1 base, and the junction held 4 bases outside the gene matches. CDR3 length: 15 residues. The CDR3 reads CASSQLAAIQETQYF. The CDR3 coding sequence is TGTGCCAGCAGCCAACTAGCGGCTATCCAAGAGACCCAGTACTTC.

This clone was seen a single time. The chain combines TRBV2 with TRBJ1-4; tentatively, D is TRBD1 (6 bases). The CDR3 contains 15 residues. Germline assignment: CDR1 SNHLY and CDR2 FYNNEI. The ends were cut back, 6 bases at V and 5 bases at J, with 16 bases in the middle. CDR3 residues: CASRGARAENEKLFF. The CDR3 DNA follows: TGTGCCAGCAGGGGGGCCAGGGCAGAGAATGAAAAACTGTTTTTT. Full variable domain (outside the CDR3, taken from reference TRBV2 and TRBJ1-4): EPEVTQTPSHQVTQMGQEVILRCVPISNHLYFYWYRQILGQKVEFLVSFYNNEISEKSEIFDDQFSVERPDGSNFTLKIRSTKLEDSAMYFCASRGARAENEKLFFGSGTQLSVL.

V and J are TRBV5-4 and TRBJ2-5; D possibly corresponds to TRBD1 (6 bases). There are 15 residues in the CDR3. The germline gives CDR1 SGHNT, CDR2 YYREEE (reference sequence). Trimming removed 0 bases at V and 4 bases at J, with 13 bases between. The CDR3 region has the DNA TGTGCCAGCAGCTTGGCCTCCGGGACAAGAGAGACCCAGTACTTC. Amino acid sequence: CASSLASGTRETQYF.

This clone was found once. This sequence joins TRBV24-1 and TRBJ2-7; tentative D call: TRBD2 (5 bases). V was cut by 2 bases and J by 1 base, with 8 bases left in between. This CDR3 region has 14 residues. Germline V lookup: CDR1 KGHDR, CDR2 SFDVKD. Written as DNA, the CDR3 is TGTGCCACCAGTGATTCGTGGACTTCCTACGAGCAGTACTTC. Translation: CATSDSWTSYEQYF.

This clone was counted only a few times. The chain employs TRBV7-3 and TRBJ2-1, with 11 bases fitting TRBD2. Germline V gives CDR1 SGHTA, CDR2 FQGTGA. The CDR3 consists of 13 residues. J gave up 14 bases and V 4 bases, and 7 bases lay outside the gene matches. The CDR3 coding sequence is TGTGCCAGCAGCTCCTTAGCGGGAGGGCCTAAGTTCTTC. Translating it yields CASSSLAGGPKFF.